This T cell receptor (beta chain) stems from a study of CD8 T cells in ankylosing spondylitis. Study findings and constraints: Previous work reported some of these motif variants in the synovial fluid and blood of reactive arthritis. Ankylosing spondylitis blood seemed to carry a telltale TCR beta motif made of about 8 highly homologous variants.

A single record per CDR3 protein comes from TCRdb applying MiXCR to the 5' RACE reads. This table holds approximately 500,000 distinct CDR3 sequences, approximately 11% found once. The CDR3 sequence is 17 residues long. Trimming took off 5 bases at V and 4 bases at J, with 23 bases between the two ends. Germline V lookup: CDR1 MNHEY, CDR2 SMNVEV (reference sequence). Comment on this clonotype: Its matching antigen is unknown.

The TCR was taken from a male donor with ankylosing spondylitis. Input material: blood, either unsorted or a sorted T cell fraction (not recorded which). This chain connects TRBV27 to TRBJ1-1; no reliable D call. In nucleotides, the CDR3 is TGTGCCAGCAGTCCCGTGAGAGACCCGGGAGGTACCACTGAAGCTTTCTTT. Protein: CASSPVRDPGGTTEAFF.